Presented here are 19 T cell receptor beta chains from one specimen sequenced in a study of shared clonotypes between healthy human individuals. Naive CD8 isolation took CD45RO-negative cells positively selected for CCR7 and excluded terminally differentiated effector memory CD45RA+ cells. Sequencing used immunoSEQ multiplex PCR; TCRdb keeps in-frame clones, though not all of them. The data contain about 2 million clones, over 85% of them singletons. Sample: naive CD8+ T cells sorted from blood. The source is a man aged 18 to 29 in good health.

The J gene is TRBJ2-6, the V gene TRBV9, with D hard to call. The V end was cut by 0 bases, the J end by 1 base, with 8 bases between. Looked up from germline, CDR1 is SGDLS and CDR2 is YYNGEE. This CDR3 region has 16 residues. This CDR3 reads CASSVERRSGANVLTF. The CDR3 nucleotides read TGTGCCAGCAGCGTAGAGCGACGGTCTGGGGCCAACGTCCTGACTTTC.

The chain employs TRBV5-4 and TRBJ2-1; no reliable D call. Trimming cost V 5 bases and J 3 bases, with 9 bases left between them. Germline V gene data show CDR1 as SGHNT and CDR2 as YYREEE (reference sequence). The CDR3 is 13 amino acids. CDR3 protein: CASRIKGYNEQFF. CDR3 nucleotide sequence: TGTGCCAGCAGAATTAAGGGCTACAATGAGCAGTTCTTC. Full variable domain (rest looked up from reference TRBV5-4 and TRBJ2-1): ETGVTQSPTHLIKTRGQQVTLRCSSQSGHNTVSWYQQALGQGPQFIFQYYREEENGRGNFPPRFSGLQFPNYSSELNVNALELDDSALYLCASRIKGYNEQFFGPGTRLTVL.

The genes are TRBV19 and TRBJ2-1; either TRBD1 or TRBD2 may supply D (5 bases each). Trimming took 3 bases from V and 7 from J, leaving 7 bases between them. This CDR3 comprises 12 residues. Looked up from germline, CDR1 is LNHDA and CDR2 is SQIVND (reference sequence). This CDR3 reads CASSIWGNEQFF. The CDR3 bases are TGTGCCAGTAGTATCTGGGGGAATGAGCAGTTCTTC.

The rearrangement joins TRBV6-5 to TRBJ2-5; D is undetermined. This CDR3 has 15 residues. Germline assignment: CDR1 MNHEY and CDR2 SVGAGI. The V end was cut by 3 bases, the J end by 3 bases, with 14 bases between. The CDR3 nucleotides read TGTGCCAGCAGTTATTGGGCTAGTCGGGAAGAGACCCAGTACTTC. It yields the protein CASSYWASREETQYF.

This chain uses TRBV16 with TRBJ2-1; unclear D gene. The V gene's germline CDR1 is KGHSY and CDR2 FQNENV. Deletions cut 0 bases from V and 9 bases from J, with 9 bases between. There are 13 residues in the CDR3. CDR3 sequence: CASSQSPQVEQFF. In nucleotides, the CDR3 is TGTGCCAGCAGCCAATCCCCTCAGGTTGAGCAGTTCTTC.

V usage is TRBV6-1 and J usage is TRBJ1-2; 8 nucleotides agree with TRBD1. V was pared by 3 bases and J by 4 bases, with 4 bases of the junction left unmatched. This CDR3 spans 14 amino acids. Germline lookup yields CDR1 MNHNS and CDR2 SASEGT. CDR3 sequence (DNA): TGTGCCAGCAGTGAGACAGGGGTGAGCTATGGCTACACCTTC. It is translated as CASSETGVSYGYTF.

V is TRBV7-8 and J is TRBJ2-7; perhaps TRBD2 as D (6 bases). The CDR3 is 14 residues long. CDR1 is SGHVS and CDR2 is FQNEAQ in the germline V gene. Trimming stripped 1 base from V and 4 bases from J, with 11 bases between. Here the CDR3 DNA reads TGTGCCAGCAGCTTAGAAGCAGGGAGGTACGAGCAGTACTTC. Protein product: CASSLEAGRYEQYF. The variable domain in full, completed from reference TRBV7-8 and TRBJ2-7, reads GAGVSQSPRYKVAKRGQDVALRCDPISGHVSLFWYQQALGQGPEFLTYFQNEAQLDKSGLPSDRFFAERPEGSVSTLKIQRTQQEDSAVYLCASSLEAGRYEQYFGPGTRLTVT.

The chain combines TRBV4-1 with TRBJ1-3; no definite D call. CDR1 and CDR2 (germline): MGHRA, YSYEKL. The CDR3 is 14 residues long. Trimming took off 1 base at V and 8 bases at J, with 12 bases between the two ends. The CDR3 nucleotides read TGCGCCAGCAGCCAAGGCTCGGGGATAGACACCATATATTTT. Encoded protein: CASSQGSGIDTIYF.

A note on this clone: The sample contains more than one DNA sequence encoding this CDR3. The genes are TRBV4-1 and TRBJ1-1, with D possibly being TRBD1 (5 bases). The V gene lost 3 bases and the J gene lost 0 bases, with 11 bases spanning the gap. Germline CDR1 is MGHRA and CDR2 is YSYEKL. There are 15 residues in the CDR3. CDR3: CASSQAGTMNTEAFF. Here the CDR3 DNA reads TGCGCCAGCAGCCAGGCAGGGACCATGAACACTGAAGCTTTCTTT.

This chain uses TRBV6-5 with TRBJ2-3, with 11 nucleotides matching TRBD2. Trimming cost V 8 bases and J 6 bases; bases outside gene matches: 7. Germline-derived CDR1 and CDR2 are MNHEY and SVGAGI. This CDR3 has 14 amino acids. CDR3 sequence (DNA): TGTGCCAGCGCCCTTAGCGGGGGGGCGGATACGCAGTATTTT. Amino acids: CASALSGGADTQYF.

The chain carries TRBV5-1 and TRBJ2-7; 7 bases match TRBD2. The CDR3 runs 12 residues. V trimming: 2 bases; J trimming: 7 bases; junction bases outside the gene matches: 3. CDR1 SGHRS and CDR2 YFSETQ come from the germline V gene. As DNA, the CDR3 is TGCGCCAGCAGCTTCACTAGCGCTGAGCAGTACTTC. This sequence encodes CASSFTSAEQYF. The complete variable domain, with remaining parts taken from reference TRBV5-1 and TRBJ2-7, reads KAGVTQTPRYLIKTRGQQVTLSCSPISGHRSVSWYQQTPGQGLQFLFEYFSETQRNKGNFPGRFSGRQFSNSRSEMNVSTLELGDSALYLCASSFTSAEQYFGPGTRLTVT.

The V call is TRBV28, the J call TRBJ1-2; D is unclear. The germline V gene has CDR1 MDHEN and CDR2 SYDVKM. Trimming pared 5 bases from V and 8 bases from J, leaving 15 bases between. This CDR3 contains 13 residues. The CDR3 DNA sequence: TGTGCCAGCAGTGCCCGAGGTTGGGGAGGCTACACCTTC. The encoded protein is CASSARGWGGYTF.

This chain uses TRBV5-6 with TRBJ2-1; D may be TRBD1 (6 bases). Trimming stripped 4 bases from V and 8 bases from J, with 16 bases between. Per germline, CDR1 SGHDT and CDR2 YYEEEE. The CDR3 runs 14 residues. This CDR3 reads CASSPWGLSYEQFF. Written as DNA, the CDR3 is TGTGCCAGCAGCCCCTGGGGGCTATCCTATGAGCAGTTCTTC.

The rearrangement links TRBV27 to TRBJ2-3; 11 bases align to TRBD2. With 5 bases clipped from V and 7 bases from J, the junction kept 8 bases outside the gene matches. The CDR3 is 15 amino acids. Germline V gene data show CDR1 as MNHEY and CDR2 as SMNVEV (reference sequence). DNA for the CDR3: TGTGCCAGCAGTGGGACTAGCGGTAGTGGGTATACGCAGTATTTT. Residues: CASSGTSGSGYTQYF.

The V gene is TRBV7-9, the J gene TRBJ1-2; 9 bases align to TRBD1. Germline values: CDR1 SEHNR, CDR2 FQNEAQ (reference sequence). J gave up 8 bases and V 2 bases, and 6 bases lay outside the gene matches. The CDR3 length is 14 residues. CDR3 DNA sequence: TGTGCCAGCAGCTTACTTAACAGGGGGCTCGGCTACACCTTC. Protein sequence: CASSLLNRGLGYTF.

This clone was detected many times. The rearrangement uses TRBV5-6 and TRBJ1-2, with unresolved D. V lost 2 bases to trimming and J lost 7 bases, with 9 bases between them. CDR3 length equals 12 residues. From germline, CDR1 is SGHDT and CDR2 YYEEEE. DNA of the CDR3: TGTGCCAGCAGCTTTAACGGAGGTGGCTACACCTTC. Amino acid sequence: CASSFNGGGYTF.

The chain carries TRBV15 and TRBJ1-4; no reliable D call. This CDR3 has 15 residues. CDR1 LNHNV and CDR2 YYDKDF come from the germline V gene (reference sequence). V was cut by 3 bases and J by 6 bases, with 14 bases left in between. CDR3: CATSREGPGDEKLFF. CDR3 in DNA: TGTGCCACCAGCAGGGAAGGGCCCGGGGATGAAAAACTGTTTTTT.

The chain is built from TRBV7-9 and TRBJ1-1, with a weak D call TRBD1 (6 bases). Germline V lookup: CDR1 SEHNR, CDR2 FQNEAQ (reference sequence). V lost 5 bases and J lost 4, with 17 bases in between. The CDR3 is 15 amino acids. The CDR3: CASSNRDKVGTEAFF. CDR3 nucleotide sequence: TGTGCCAGCAGCAACCGGGACAAGGTTGGCACTGAAGCTTTCTTT.

This chain connects TRBV27 to TRBJ1-6, with D possibly matching TRBD1 (5 bases). V lost 4 bases, J lost 9 bases, and 10 bases lay in between. Per germline, CDR1 MNHEY and CDR2 SMNVEV (reference sequence). The CDR3 contains 13 residues. CDR3 DNA: TGTGCCAGCAGTTCAGGGTGGAGTTCACCCCTCCACTTT. This sequence encodes CASSSGWSSPLHF.